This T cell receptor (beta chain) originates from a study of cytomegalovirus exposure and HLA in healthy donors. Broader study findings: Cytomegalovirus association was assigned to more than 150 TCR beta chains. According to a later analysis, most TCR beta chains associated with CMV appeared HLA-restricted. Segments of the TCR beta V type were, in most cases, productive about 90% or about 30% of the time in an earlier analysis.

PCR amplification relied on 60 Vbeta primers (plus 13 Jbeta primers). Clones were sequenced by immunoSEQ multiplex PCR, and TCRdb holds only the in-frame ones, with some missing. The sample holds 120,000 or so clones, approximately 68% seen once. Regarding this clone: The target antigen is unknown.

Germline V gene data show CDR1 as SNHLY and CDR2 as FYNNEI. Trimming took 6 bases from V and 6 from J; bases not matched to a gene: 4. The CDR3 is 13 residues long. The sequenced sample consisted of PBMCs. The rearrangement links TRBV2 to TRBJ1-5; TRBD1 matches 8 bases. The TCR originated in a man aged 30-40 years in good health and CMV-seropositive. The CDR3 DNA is TGTGCCAGCAGGACAGGGGAGGTTCAGCCCCAGCATTTT. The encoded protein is CASRTGEVQPQHF.